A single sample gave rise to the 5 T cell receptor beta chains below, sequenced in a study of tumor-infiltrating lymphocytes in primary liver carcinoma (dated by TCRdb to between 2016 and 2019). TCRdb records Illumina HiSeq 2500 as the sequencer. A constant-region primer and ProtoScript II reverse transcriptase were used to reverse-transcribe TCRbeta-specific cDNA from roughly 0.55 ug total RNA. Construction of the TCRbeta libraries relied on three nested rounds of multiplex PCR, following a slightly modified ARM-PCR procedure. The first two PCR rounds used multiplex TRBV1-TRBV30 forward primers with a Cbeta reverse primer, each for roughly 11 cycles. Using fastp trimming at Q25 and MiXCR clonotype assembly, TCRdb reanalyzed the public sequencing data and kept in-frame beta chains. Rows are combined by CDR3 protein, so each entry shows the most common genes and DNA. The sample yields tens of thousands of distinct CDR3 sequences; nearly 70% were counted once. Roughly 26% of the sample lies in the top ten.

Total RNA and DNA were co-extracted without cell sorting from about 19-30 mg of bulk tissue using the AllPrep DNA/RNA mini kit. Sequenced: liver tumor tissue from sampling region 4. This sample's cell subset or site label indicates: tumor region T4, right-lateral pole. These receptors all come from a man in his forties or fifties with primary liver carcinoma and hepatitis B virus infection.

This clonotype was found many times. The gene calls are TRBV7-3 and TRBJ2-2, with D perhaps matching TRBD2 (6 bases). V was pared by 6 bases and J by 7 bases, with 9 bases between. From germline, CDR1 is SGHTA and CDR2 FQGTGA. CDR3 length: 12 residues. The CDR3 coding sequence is TGTGCCAGCAGGGGACTTGGCGGGGAGCTGTTTTTT. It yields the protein CASRGLGGELFF. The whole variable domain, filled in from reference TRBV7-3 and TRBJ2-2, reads GAGVSQTPSNKVTEKGKYVELRCDPISGHTALYWYRQSLGQGPEFLIYFQGTGAADDSGLPNDRFFAVRPEGSVSTLKIQRTERGDSAVYLCASRGLGGELFFGEGSRLTVL.

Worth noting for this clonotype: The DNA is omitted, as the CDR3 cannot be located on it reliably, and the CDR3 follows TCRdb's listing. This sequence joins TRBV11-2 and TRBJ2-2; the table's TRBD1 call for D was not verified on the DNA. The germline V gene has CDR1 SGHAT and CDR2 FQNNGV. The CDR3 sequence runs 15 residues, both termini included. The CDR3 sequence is CASSLVGRGTGKLFF.

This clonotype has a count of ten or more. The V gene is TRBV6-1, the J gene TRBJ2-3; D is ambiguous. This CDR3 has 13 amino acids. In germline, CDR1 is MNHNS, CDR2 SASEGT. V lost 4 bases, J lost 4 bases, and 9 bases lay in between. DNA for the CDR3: TGTGCCAGCAGTGGTTCCACCCCAGATACGCAGTATTTT. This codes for CASSGSTPDTQYF.

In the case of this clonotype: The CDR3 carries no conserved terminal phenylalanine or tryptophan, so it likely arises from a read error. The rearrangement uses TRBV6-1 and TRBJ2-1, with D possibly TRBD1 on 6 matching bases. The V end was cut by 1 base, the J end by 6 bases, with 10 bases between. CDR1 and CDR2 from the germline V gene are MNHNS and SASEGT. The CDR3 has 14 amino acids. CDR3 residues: CASSEGTASNEQFT. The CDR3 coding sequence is TGTGCCAGCAGTGAAGGGACAGCTAGCAATGAGCAGTTCACC.

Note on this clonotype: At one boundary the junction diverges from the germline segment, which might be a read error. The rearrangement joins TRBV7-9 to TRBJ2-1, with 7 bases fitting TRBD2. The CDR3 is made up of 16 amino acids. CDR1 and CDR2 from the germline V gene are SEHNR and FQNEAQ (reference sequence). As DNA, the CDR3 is TGTGTCAGCAGCCCGGGTAGGGCGGGAGTCTGGGATAAGCAGTTCTTC. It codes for CVSSPGRAGVWDKQFF.